Listed here are 11 T cell receptor beta chains from one sample, sequenced in a study of T cell changes during pregnancy in multiple sclerosis. Profiling relied on immunoSEQ multiplex PCR, and the TCRdb table lists in-frame clones only, not all of them. The table records around 42,000 clones, approximately 91% of them present only once. Sequenced material: CD4+ T cells from peripheral blood mononuclear cells, taken in the second trimester of pregnancy. Receptor source: a female donor in good health, enrolled as a control in a pregnancy study.

The rearrangement joins TRBV30 to TRBJ2-4, with a possible D match to TRBD2 (7 bases). The CDR3 is 13 amino acids. Germline lookup yields CDR1 GTSNPN and CDR2 SVGIG (reference sequence). V lost 8 bases, J lost 1 base, and 12 bases lay in between. The CDR3 DNA follows: TGTGCCGGAGGGGGGGCCGCCAAAAACATTCAGTACTTC. This gives the protein CAGGGAAKNIQYF.

CDR3 region: CASSWGHQETQYF. The DNA for the CDR3 is TGTGCCAGCAGCTGGGGCCACCAAGAGACCCAGTACTTC. The chain is built from TRBV7-6 and TRBJ2-5; D may be TRBD1 (5 bases). Germline V CDR1 and CDR2: SGHVS, FNYEAQ. V lost 4 bases and J lost 0, with 6 bases in between. This CDR3 is 13 amino acids long.

This chain connects TRBV29-1 to TRBJ2-7, with 8 bases fitting TRBD2. Germline CDR1 and CDR2: SQVTM and ANQGSEA. The CDR3 has 12 residues. Trimming removed 4 bases from V and 6 bases from J; junction bases left unmatched: 5. CDR3 sequence reads: CSVGSTSGEQYF. Written as DNA, the CDR3 is TGCAGCGTTGGCAGCACTAGCGGCGAGCAGTACTTC.

The rearrangement uses TRBV7-3 and TRBJ2-7; the D gene is possibly TRBD1 (6 bases). Germline V lookup: CDR1 SGHTA, CDR2 FQGTGA. There are 19 residues in the CDR3. The V end was cut by 2 bases, the J end by 0 bases, with 23 bases between. Written as DNA, the CDR3 is TGTGCCAGCAGCTTAGGACCGACAAAGGACAGTGGAGCCTCCTACGAGCAGTACTTC. Its protein product is CASSLGPTKDSGASYEQYF. Filled out from reference TRBV7-3 and TRBJ2-7, the complete variable domain reads GAGVSQTPSNKVTEKGKYVELRCDPISGHTALYWYRQSLGQGPEFLIYFQGTGAADDSGLPNDRFFAVRPEGSVSTLKIQRTERGDSAVYLCASSLGPTKDSGASYEQYFGPGTRLTVT.

The chain carries TRBV9 and TRBJ2-6; D uncertain. Germline values: CDR1 SGDLS, CDR2 YYNGEE. The CDR3 extends over 16 amino acids. With 0 bases removed from V and 0 bases from J, the gap between germline ends came to 7 bases. The CDR3 DNA is TGTGCCAGCAGCGTAGATTACGGCTCTGGGGCCAACGTCCTGACTTTC. Translated: CASSVDYGSGANVLTF.

The rearrangement uses TRBV7-2 and TRBJ2-7; 7 bases line up with TRBD1. J gave up 3 bases and V 2 bases, and 10 bases lay outside the gene matches. Germline CDR1 SGHTA, CDR2 FQGNSA. CDR3 length equals 16 residues. CDR3 in amino acids: CASSLLPGGQLYEQYF. The CDR3 DNA follows: TGTGCCAGCAGCTTACTTCCTGGGGGACAGCTCTACGAGCAGTACTTC.

V and J are TRBV18 and TRBJ1-5; 8 positions match TRBD1. In germline, CDR1 is KGHSH, CDR2 LQKENI. The CDR3 runs 15 residues. J gave up 5 bases and V 8 bases, and 11 bases lay outside the gene matches. CDR3 loop: CASTTTGQGDQPQHF. As DNA, the CDR3 is TGTGCCAGCACCACAACAGGACAGGGCGATCAGCCCCAGCATTTT.

This clone has more than one count but fewer than ten. The V gene is TRBV7-9, the J gene TRBJ1-1, with a weak D call TRBD1 (5 bases). Trimming left V 2 bases short and J 3 bases short, with 7 bases between. This CDR3 is built from 13 residues. Germline loops: CDR1 SEHNR, CDR2 FQNEAQ (reference sequence). The CDR3 sequence: CASSLTTDTEAFF. In nucleotides, the CDR3 is TGTGCCAGCAGCTTAACGACAGACACTGAAGCTTTCTTT. The complete variable domain, with remaining parts taken from reference TRBV7-9 and TRBJ1-1, reads DTGVSQNPRHKITKRGQNVTFRCDPISEHNRLYWYRQTLGQGPEFLTYFQNEAQLEKSRLLSDRFSAERPKGSFSTLEIQRTEQGDSAMYLCASSLTTDTEAFFGQGTRLTVV.

This rearrangement joins TRBV7-2 to TRBJ2-7, with 9 bases matching TRBD1. With V trimmed by 5 bases and J by 2 bases, 10 bases remained unmatched. Germline V gene sequence: CDR1 SGHTA, CDR2 FQGNSA. CDR3 length equals 16 residues. This CDR3 is CASSLGRDRAPYEQYF. CDR3 nucleotides: TGTGCCAGCAGCCTGGGCAGGGACAGGGCCCCCTACGAGCAGTACTTC.

The chain carries TRBV30 and TRBJ2-1; 9 nucleotides line up with TRBD1. Germline CDR1 and CDR2: GTSNPN and SVGIG (reference sequence). The CDR3 has 14 amino acids. The junction had 10 bases not matched to a gene; V was cut back by 5 bases and J by 8 bases. Written as DNA, the CDR3 is TGTGCCTGGGGAAAATCAACAGGGGGCGATGAGCAGTTCTTC. It specifies CAWGKSTGGDEQFF. Full variable domain (missing parts from reference TRBV30 and TRBJ2-1): SQTIHQWPATLVQPVGSPLSLECTVEGTSNPNLYWYRQAAGRGLQLLFYSVGIGQISSEVPQNLSASRPQDRQFILSSKKLLLSDSGFYLCAWGKSTGGDEQFFGPGTRLTVL.

This sequence joins TRBV11-2 and TRBJ1-6; TRBD1 is a possible D gene (5 bases). CDR3 length: 15 residues. Trimming pared 4 bases from V and 3 bases from J, leaving 10 bases between. The germline CDR1 and CDR2 sequences are SGHAT and FQNNGV. CDR3 nucleotide sequence: TGTGCCAGCAGCTCGACAGATTTCTATAATTCACCCCTCCACTTT. Protein product: CASSSTDFYNSPLHF.